This T cell receptor beta chain stems from a study of cytomegalovirus exposure and HLA in healthy donors. Germline V gives CDR1 SGHRS, CDR2 YFSETQ. V dropped 0 bases and J dropped 4 bases, with 13 bases sitting between them. The CDR3 runs 16 residues. General observations from the study: In an earlier analysis, in about 530 donors, most V segments appeared productive either ~90% or ~30% of the time. In a later analysis, CMV-associated beta chains were mostly HLA-associated, it appeared. Several V segments, TRBV6-2 and TRBV6-3 among them, could not be told apart and were dropped.

The PCR used 60 Vbeta and 13 Jbeta primers. Repertoires were generated with immunoSEQ multiplex PCR, while TCRdb's copy carries only in-frame clones and drops some. The sample lists 110,000 to 150,000 clones, around 70% occurring once. As for this clone: What it binds is unknown.

The chain combines TRBV5-1 with TRBJ1-4; D is ambiguous. Material for sequencing was PBMCs. This clonotype was obtained from a woman aged 55-75 years in good health and CMV-seropositive. This chain's CDR3 is CASSLDSAGVNEKLFF. Written as DNA, the CDR3 is TGCGCCAGCAGCTTGGATAGCGCGGGAGTTAATGAAAAACTGTTTTTT.